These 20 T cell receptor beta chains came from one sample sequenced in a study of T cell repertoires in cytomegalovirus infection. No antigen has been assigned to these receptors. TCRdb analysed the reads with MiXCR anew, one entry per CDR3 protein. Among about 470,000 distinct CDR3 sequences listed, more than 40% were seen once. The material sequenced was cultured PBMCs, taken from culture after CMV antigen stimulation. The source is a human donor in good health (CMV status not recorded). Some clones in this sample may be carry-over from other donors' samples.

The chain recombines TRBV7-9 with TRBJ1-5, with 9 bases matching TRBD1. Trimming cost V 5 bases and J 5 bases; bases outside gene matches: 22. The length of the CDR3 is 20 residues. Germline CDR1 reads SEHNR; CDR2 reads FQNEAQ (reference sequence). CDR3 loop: CASSMGYGTGKSRVDQPQHF. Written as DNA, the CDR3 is TGTGCCAGCAGCATGGGGTATGGGACAGGGAAGTCGAGGGTCGATCAGCCCCAGCATTTT.

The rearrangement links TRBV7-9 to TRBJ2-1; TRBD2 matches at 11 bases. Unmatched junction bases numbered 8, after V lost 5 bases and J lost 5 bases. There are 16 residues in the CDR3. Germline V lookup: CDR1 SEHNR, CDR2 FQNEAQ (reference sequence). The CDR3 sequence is CASSPQTSGGHNEQFF. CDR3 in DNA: TGTGCCAGCAGCCCTCAAACTAGCGGGGGCCACAATGAGCAGTTCTTC.

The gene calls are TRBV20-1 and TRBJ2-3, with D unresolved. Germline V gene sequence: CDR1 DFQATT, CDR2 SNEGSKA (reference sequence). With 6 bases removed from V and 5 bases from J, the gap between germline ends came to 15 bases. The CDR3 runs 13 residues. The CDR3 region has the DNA TGCAGTGCCTCCAAGACGCGCGGAGATACGCAGTATTTT. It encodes CSASKTRGDTQYF.

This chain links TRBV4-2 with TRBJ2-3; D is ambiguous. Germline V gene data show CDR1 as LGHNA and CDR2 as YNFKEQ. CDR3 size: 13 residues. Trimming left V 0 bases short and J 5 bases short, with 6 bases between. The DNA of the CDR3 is TGTGCCAGCAGCCAAGAGGAATTAGATACGCAGTATTTT. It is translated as CASSQEELDTQYF.

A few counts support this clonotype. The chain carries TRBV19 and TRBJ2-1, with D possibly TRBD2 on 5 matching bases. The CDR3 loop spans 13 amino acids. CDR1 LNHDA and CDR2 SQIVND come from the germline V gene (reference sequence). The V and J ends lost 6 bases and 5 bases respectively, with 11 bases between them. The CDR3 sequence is CASSQTGNNEQFF. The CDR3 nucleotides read TGTGCCAGTAGCCAAACGGGGAACAATGAGCAGTTCTTC.

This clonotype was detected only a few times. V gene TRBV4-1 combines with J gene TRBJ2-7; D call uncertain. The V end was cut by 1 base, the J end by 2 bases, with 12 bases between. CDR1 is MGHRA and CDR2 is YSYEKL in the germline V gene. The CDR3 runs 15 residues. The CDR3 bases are TGCGCCAGCAGCCAAGCCCTTATGCGCACCTACGAGCAGTACTTC. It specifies CASSQALMRTYEQYF.

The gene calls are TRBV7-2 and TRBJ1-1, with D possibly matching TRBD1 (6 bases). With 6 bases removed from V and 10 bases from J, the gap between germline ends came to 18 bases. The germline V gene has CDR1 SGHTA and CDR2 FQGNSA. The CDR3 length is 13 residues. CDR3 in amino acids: CASREGGGSVAFF. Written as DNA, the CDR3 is TGTGCCAGCAGAGAGGGGGGGGGGTCGGTAGCTTTCTTT.

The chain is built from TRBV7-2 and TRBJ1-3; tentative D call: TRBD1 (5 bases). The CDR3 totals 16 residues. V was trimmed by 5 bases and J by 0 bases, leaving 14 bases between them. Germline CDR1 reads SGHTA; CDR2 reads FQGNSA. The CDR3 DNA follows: TGTGCCAGCAGCCCGACAGCGACCCACTCTGGAAACACCATATATTTT. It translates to CASSPTATHSGNTIYF.

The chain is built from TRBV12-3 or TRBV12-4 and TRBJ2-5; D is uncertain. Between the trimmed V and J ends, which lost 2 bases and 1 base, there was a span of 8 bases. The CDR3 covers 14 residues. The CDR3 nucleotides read TGTGCCAGCAGTTTACAACCAGGCCAAGAGACCCAGTACTTC. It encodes CASSLQPGQETQYF.

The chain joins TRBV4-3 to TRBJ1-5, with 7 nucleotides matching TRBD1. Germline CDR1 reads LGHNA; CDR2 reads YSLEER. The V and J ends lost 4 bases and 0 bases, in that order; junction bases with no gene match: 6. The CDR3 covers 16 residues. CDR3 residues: CASSPQTGNSNQPQHF. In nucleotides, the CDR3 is TGCGCCAGCAGCCCGCAGACAGGGAATAGCAATCAGCCCCAGCATTTT.

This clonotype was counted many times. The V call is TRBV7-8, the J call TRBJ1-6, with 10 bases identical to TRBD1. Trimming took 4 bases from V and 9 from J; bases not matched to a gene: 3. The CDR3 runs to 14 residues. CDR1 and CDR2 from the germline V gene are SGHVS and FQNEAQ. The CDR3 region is CASSSGQGVSPLHF. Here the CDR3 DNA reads TGTGCCAGCAGCTCCGGACAGGGGGTTTCACCCCTCCACTTT.

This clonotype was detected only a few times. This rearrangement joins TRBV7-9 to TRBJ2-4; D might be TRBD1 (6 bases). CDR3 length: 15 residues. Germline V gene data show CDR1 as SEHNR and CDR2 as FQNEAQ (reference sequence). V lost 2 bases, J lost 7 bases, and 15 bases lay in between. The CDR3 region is CASSLLGALKNIQYF. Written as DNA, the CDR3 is TGTGCCAGCAGCTTATTGGGGGCCCTAAAGAACATTCAGTACTTC. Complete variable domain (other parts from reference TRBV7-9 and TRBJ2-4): DTGVSQNPRHKITKRGQNVTFRCDPISEHNRLYWYRQTLGQGPEFLTYFQNEAQLEKSRLLSDRFSAERPKGSFSTLEIQRTEQGDSAMYLCASSLLGALKNIQYFGAGTRLSVL.

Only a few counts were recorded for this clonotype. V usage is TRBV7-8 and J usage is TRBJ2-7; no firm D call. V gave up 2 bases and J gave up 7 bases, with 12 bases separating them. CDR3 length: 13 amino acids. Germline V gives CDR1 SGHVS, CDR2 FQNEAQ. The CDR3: CASSLSTPGEQYF. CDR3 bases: TGTGCCAGCAGCTTATCGACCCCCGGAGAGCAGTACTTC.

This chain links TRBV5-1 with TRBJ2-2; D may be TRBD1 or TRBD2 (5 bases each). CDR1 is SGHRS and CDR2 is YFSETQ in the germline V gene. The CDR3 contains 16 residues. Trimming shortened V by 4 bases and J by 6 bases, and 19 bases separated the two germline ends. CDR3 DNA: TGCGCCAGCAGCCCGCATTCCCAGGGACGGTCCGGGGAGCTGTTTTTT. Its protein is CASSPHSQGRSGELFF.

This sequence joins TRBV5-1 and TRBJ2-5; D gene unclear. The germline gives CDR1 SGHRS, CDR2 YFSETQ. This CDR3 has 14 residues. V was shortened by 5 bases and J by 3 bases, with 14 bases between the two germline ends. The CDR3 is CASSTSGFKETQYF. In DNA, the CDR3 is TGCGCCAGCAGTACCTCCGGGTTTAAAGAGACCCAGTACTTC.

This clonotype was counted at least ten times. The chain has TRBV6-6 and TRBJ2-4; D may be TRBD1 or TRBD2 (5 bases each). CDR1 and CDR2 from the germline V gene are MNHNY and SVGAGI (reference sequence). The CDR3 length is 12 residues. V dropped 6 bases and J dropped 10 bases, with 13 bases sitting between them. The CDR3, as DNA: TGTGCCAGCAGGTCCGGGACGGTGATTCAGTACTTC. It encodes CASRSGTVIQYF.

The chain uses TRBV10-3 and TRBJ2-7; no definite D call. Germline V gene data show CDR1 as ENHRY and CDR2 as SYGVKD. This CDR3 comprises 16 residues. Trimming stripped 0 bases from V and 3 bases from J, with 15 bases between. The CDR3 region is CAISESAISTLYEQYF. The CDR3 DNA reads TGTGCCATCAGTGAGTCTGCCATTAGTACCCTCTACGAGCAGTACTTC.

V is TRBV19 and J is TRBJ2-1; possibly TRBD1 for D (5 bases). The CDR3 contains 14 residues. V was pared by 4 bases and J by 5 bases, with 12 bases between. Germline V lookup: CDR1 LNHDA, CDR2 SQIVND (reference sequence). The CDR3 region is CASSRLDIDNEQFF. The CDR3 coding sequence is TGTGCCAGTAGTAGGTTGGACATAGACAATGAGCAGTTCTTC.

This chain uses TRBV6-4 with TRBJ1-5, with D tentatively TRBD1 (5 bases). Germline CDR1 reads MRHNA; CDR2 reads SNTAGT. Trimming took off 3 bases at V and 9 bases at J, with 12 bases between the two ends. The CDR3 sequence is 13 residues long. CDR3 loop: CASSDQGGGPQHF. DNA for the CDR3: TGTGCCAGCAGTGATCAGGGTGGCGGGCCCCAGCATTTT.

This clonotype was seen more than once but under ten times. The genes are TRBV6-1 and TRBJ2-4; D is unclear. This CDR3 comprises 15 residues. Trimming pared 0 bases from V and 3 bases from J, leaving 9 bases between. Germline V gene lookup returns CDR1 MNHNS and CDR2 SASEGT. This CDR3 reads CASSEAGRNKNIQYF. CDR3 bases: TGTGCCAGCAGTGAAGCGGGCCGGAACAAAAACATTCAGTACTTC.